These 10 T cell receptor beta chains originate from one sample sequenced in a study of cytotoxic CD8 clonotypes in ibrutinib-treated CLL. Profiling relied on immunoSEQ multiplex PCR, and the TCRdb table lists in-frame clones only, not all of them. The repertoire holds 300,000 to 350,000 clones, with roughly 85% as singletons. Sequences were derived from PBMCs, sampled before ibrutinib treatment. The receptor set was obtained from a human donor with chronic lymphocytic leukemia.

This clone has a handful of counts. V usage is TRBV7-2 and J usage is TRBJ1-4, with 9 bases aligning to TRBD1. This CDR3 is built from 15 residues. V lost 3 bases, J lost 4 bases, and 3 bases stayed unmatched. The V gene's germline CDR1 is SGHTA and CDR2 FQGNSA. In nucleotides, the CDR3 is TGTGCCAGCAGCTTGGGGACAGGGAGTAATGAAAAACTGTTTTTT. It yields the protein CASSLGTGSNEKLFF.

The chain carries TRBV6-5 and TRBJ2-6; D gene ambiguous. Germline assignment: CDR1 MNHEY and CDR2 SVGAGI. The germline V and J ends were trimmed by 2 bases and 0 bases, with 5 bases remaining between them. There are 15 residues in the CDR3. Here the CDR3 DNA reads TGTGCCAGCAGTTACCAGAGCTCTGGGGCCAACGTCCTGACTTTC. Translated, it gives CASSYQSSGANVLTF.

The chain is built from TRBV5-8 and TRBJ1-5; TRBD1 might be the D (5 bases). CDR1 and CDR2 (germline): SGHTS, YDEGEE. The CDR3 contains 14 residues. V was trimmed by 4 bases and J by 9 bases, leaving 17 bases between them. Here the CDR3 DNA reads TGTGCCAGCAGCCAGGGACTGATGGGGTGGCCCCAGCATTTT. Translated, it gives CASSQGLMGWPQHF.

V gene TRBV9 combines with J gene TRBJ2-7; TRBD2 aligns across 8 bases. This CDR3 spans 16 amino acids. Germline loops: CDR1 SGDLS, CDR2 YYNGEE. V gave up 2 bases and J gave up 3 bases; unmatched junction bases: 10. CDR3 protein: CASSVSGIGKVYEQYF. For the CDR3, the DNA is TGTGCCAGCAGCGTTAGCGGGATTGGAAAGGTCTACGAGCAGTACTTC. Variable domain in full (rest from reference TRBV9 and TRBJ2-7): DSGVTQTPKHLITATGQRVTLRCSPRSGDLSVYWYQQSLDQGLQFLIQYYNGEERAKGNILERFSAQQFPDLHSELNLSSLELGDSALYFCASSVSGIGKVYEQYFGPGTRLTVT.

The V gene is TRBV5-6, the J gene TRBJ2-7; tentatively, D is TRBD2 (5 bases). The V and J ends lost 4 bases and 3 bases respectively, with 11 bases between them. Germline V gene data show CDR1 as SGHDT and CDR2 as YYEEEE. The CDR3 is 13 amino acids. DNA for the CDR3: TGTGCCAGCAGCCCGAGAGGGAGCTACGAGCAGTACTTC. It codes for CASSPRGSYEQYF.

The chain recombines TRBV4-3 with TRBJ2-3; D unresolved. There are 15 residues in the CDR3. V lost 2 bases, J lost 2 bases, and 11 bases lay in between. CDR1 is LGHNA and CDR2 is YSLEER in the germline V gene. The CDR3 loop is CASSQKFGDTDTQYF. DNA for the CDR3: TGCGCCAGCAGCCAAAAATTCGGAGACACAGATACGCAGTATTTT.

The chain joins TRBV11-2 to TRBJ1-1, with 7 bases lining up with TRBD1. Germline loops: CDR1 SGHAT, CDR2 FQNNGV. Trimming took 3 bases from V and 2 from J; bases not matched to a gene: 3. The CDR3 runs 14 residues. The CDR3 bases are TGTGCCAGCAGCTTCGGGACAGAAAACACTGAAGCTTTCTTT. It translates to CASSFGTENTEAFF.

V usage is TRBV11-2 and J usage is TRBJ2-7; D may be TRBD2 (5 bases). The germline CDR1 and CDR2 sequences are SGHAT and FQNNGV. Trimming cost V 7 bases and J 2 bases, with 15 bases left between them. CDR3 size: 14 residues. CDR3 bases: TGTGCCAGCAACCCTGGACTCGTAACCTACGAGCAGTACTTC. Residues: CASNPGLVTYEQYF.

This rearrangement joins TRBV14 to TRBJ2-5; D not certain. CDR1 is SGHDN and CDR2 is FVKESK in the germline V gene. The CDR3 loop spans 16 amino acids. The ends were cut back, 4 bases at V and 5 bases at J, with 20 bases in the middle. Written as DNA, the CDR3 is TGTGCCAGCAGCCGCCCAGCCCTGGGGATTGGGGAGACCCAGTACTTC. Translated, it gives CASSRPALGIGETQYF.

The chain carries TRBV11-2 and TRBJ1-2; 7 bases are shared with TRBD1. In germline, CDR1 is SGHAT, CDR2 FQNNGV. The V gene end was trimmed by 4 bases and the J gene end by 5 bases; junction bases not matched to a gene: 7. The CDR3 is 14 amino acids. The CDR3 coding sequence is TGTGCCAGCAGCTCCCCCGGGACAGTTTATGGCTACACCTTC. Translated: CASSSPGTVYGYTF.